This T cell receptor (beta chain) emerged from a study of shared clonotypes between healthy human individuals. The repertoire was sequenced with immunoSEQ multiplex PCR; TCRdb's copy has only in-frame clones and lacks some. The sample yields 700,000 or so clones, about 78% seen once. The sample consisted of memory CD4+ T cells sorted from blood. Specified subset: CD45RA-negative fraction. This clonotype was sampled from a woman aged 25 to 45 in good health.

CDR3 residues: CSVVDRDQDYGYTF. The CDR3 DNA reads TGCAGCGTGGTGGACCGGGACCAAGACTATGGCTACACCTTC. The chain uses TRBV29-1 and TRBJ1-2; perhaps TRBD1 as D (5 bases). The CDR3 spans 14 residues. The V end was cut by 6 bases, the J end by 3 bases, with 17 bases between. Per germline, CDR1 SQVTM and CDR2 ANQGSEA.